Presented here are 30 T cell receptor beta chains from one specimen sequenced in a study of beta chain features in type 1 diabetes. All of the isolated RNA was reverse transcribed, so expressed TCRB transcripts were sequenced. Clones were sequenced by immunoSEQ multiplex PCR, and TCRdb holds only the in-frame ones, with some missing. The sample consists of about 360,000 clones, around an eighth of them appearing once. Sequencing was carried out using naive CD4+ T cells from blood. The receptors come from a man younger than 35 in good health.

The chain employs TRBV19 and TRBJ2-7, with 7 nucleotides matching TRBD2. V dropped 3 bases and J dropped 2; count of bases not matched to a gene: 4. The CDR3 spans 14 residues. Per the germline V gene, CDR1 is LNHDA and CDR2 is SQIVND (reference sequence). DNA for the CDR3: TGTGCCAGTAGTATTCGGCGGGGGACCTACGAGCAGTACTTC. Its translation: CASSIRRGTYEQYF.

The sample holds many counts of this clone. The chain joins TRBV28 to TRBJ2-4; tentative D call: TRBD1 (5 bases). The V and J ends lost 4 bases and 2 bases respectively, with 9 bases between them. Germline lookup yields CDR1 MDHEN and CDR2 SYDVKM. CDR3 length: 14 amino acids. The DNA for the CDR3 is TGTGCCAGCAGTTCCCAGGGATCCAAAAACATTCAGTACTTC. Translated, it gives CASSSQGSKNIQYF.

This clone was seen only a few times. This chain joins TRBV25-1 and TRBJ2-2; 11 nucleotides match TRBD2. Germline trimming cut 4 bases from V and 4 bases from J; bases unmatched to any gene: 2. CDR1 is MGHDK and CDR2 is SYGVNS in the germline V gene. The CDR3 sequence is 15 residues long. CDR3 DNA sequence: TGTGCCAGCAGTGTAGCGGGAGGGGTCACCGGGGAGCTGTTTTTT. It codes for CASSVAGGVTGELFF.

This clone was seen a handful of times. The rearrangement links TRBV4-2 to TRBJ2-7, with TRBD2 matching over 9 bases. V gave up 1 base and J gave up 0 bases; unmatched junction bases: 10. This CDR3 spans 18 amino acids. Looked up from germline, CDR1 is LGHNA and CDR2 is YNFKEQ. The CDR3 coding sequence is TGTGCCAGCAGCCAAGGGAGTCTAGCGGGGTATTACTCCTACGAGCAGTACTTC. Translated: CASSQGSLAGYYSYEQYF.

CDR3 in DNA: TGTGCCAGCAGCTTAGAGCGACTTGAAGCTTTCTTT. Encoded protein: CASSLERLEAFF. The V and J genes are TRBV7-9 and TRBJ1-1; D is undetermined. V dropped 1 base and J dropped 7 bases, with 7 bases sitting between them. Germline-derived CDR1 and CDR2 are SEHNR and FQNEAQ (reference sequence). The CDR3 is 12 residues long.

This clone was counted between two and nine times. The CDR3 region is CASSYSAGGAGYEQYF. In nucleotides, the CDR3 is TGTGCCAGCAGTTACTCCGCAGGGGGCGCAGGCTACGAGCAGTACTTC. The gene calls are TRBV6-5 and TRBJ2-7; 8 nucleotides agree with TRBD1. CDR3 length equals 16 residues. Germline V gives CDR1 MNHEY, CDR2 SVGAGI. With V trimmed by 0 bases and J by 3 bases, 7 bases remained unmatched.

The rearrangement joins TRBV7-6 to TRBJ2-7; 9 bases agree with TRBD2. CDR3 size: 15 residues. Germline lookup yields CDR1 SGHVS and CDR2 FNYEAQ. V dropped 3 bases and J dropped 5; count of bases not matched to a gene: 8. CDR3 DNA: TGTGCCAGCAGCTTTCCTGGCCTAGCGGGAAACGAGCAGTACTTC. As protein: CASSFPGLAGNEQYF.

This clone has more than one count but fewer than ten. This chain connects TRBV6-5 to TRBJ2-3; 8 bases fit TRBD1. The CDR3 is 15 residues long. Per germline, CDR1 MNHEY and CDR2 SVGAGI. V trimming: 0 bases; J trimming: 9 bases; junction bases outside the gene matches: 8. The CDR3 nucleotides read TGTGCCAGCAGTTACTCGAAGGGACAGGCGGGGACGCAGTATTTT. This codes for CASSYSKGQAGTQYF.

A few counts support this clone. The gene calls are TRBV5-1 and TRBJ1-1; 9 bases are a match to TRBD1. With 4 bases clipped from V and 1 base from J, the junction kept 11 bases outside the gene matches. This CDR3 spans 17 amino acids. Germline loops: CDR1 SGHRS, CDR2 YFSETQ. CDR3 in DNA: TGCGCCAGCAGCACGAGACAGGGGGTCCTCGCGAACACTGAAGCTTTCTTT. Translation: CASSTRQGVLANTEAFF. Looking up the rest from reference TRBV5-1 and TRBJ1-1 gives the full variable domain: KAGVTQTPRYLIKTRGQQVTLSCSPISGHRSVSWYQQTPGQGLQFLFEYFSETQRNKGNFPGRFSGRQFSNSRSEMNVSTLELGDSALYLCASSTRQGVLANTEAFFGQGTRLTVV.

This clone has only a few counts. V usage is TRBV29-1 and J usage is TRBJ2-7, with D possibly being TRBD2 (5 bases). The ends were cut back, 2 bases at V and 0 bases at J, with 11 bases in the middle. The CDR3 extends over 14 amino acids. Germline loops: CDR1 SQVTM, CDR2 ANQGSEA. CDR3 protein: CSVELSGSSYEQYF. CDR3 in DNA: TGCAGCGTTGAACTGAGCGGATCCTCCTACGAGCAGTACTTC.

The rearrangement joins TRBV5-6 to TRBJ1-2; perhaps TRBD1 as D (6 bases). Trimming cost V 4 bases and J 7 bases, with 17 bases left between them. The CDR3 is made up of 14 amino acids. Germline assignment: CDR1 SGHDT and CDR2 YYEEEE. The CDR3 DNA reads TGTGCCAGCAGCCCCGGGGGGCACCGATTTGGCTACACCTTC. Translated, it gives CASSPGGHRFGYTF.

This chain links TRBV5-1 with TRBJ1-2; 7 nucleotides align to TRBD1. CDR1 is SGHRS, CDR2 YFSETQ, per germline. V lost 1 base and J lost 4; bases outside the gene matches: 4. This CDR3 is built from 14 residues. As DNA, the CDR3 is TGCGCCAGCAGCTTGACACAGGGGAGCTATGGCTACACCTTC. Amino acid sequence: CASSLTQGSYGYTF.

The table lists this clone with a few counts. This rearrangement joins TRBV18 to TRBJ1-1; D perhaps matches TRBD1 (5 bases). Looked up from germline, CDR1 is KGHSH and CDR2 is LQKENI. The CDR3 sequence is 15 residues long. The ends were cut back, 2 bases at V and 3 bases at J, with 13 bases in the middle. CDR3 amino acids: CASSPIQGFDTEAFF. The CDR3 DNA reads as TGTGCCAGCTCACCAATCCAGGGATTCGACACTGAAGCTTTCTTT.

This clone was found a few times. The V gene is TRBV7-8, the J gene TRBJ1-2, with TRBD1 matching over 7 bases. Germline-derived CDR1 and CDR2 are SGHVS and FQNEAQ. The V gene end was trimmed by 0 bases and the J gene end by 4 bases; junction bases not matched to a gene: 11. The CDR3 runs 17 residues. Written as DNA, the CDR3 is TGTGCCAGCAGCTTAGCGCTTATGGCAGGGGGGAGCTATGGCTACACCTTC. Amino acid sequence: CASSLALMAGGSYGYTF.

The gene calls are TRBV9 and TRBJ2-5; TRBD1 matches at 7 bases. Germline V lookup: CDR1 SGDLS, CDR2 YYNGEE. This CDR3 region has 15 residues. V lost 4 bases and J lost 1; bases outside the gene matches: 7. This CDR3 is CASSMTGTLQETQYF. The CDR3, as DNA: TGTGCCAGCAGCATGACAGGGACCCTCCAAGAGACCCAGTACTTC.

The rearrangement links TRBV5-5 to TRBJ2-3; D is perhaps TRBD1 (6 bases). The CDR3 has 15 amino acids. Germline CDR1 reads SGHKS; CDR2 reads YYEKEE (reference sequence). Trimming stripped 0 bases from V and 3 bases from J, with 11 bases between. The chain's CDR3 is CASSLVTGSTDTQYF. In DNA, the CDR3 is TGTGCCAGCAGCTTGGTAACAGGGAGTACAGATACGCAGTATTTT.

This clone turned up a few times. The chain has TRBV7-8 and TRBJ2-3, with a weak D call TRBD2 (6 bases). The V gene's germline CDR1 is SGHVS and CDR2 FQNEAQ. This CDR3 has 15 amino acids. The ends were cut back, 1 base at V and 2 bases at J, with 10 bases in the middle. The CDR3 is CASSLGGGDTDTQYF. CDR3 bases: TGTGCCAGCAGCTTAGGTGGAGGGGACACAGATACGCAGTATTTT.

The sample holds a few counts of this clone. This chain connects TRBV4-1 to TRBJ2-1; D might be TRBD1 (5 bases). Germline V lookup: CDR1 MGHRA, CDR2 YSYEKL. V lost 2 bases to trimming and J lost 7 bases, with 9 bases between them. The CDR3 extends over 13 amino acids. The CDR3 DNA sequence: TGCGCCAGCAGCCAAAAAAACAGGAATGAGCAGTTCTTC. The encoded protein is CASSQKNRNEQFF.

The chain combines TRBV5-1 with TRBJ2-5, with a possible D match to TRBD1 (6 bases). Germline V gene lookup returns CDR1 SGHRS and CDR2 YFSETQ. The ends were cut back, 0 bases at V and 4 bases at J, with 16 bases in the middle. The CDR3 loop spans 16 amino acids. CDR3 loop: CASSLGGQSGGETQYF. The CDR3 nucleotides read TGCGCCAGCAGCTTGGGCGGACAGTCTGGGGGAGAGACCCAGTACTTC.

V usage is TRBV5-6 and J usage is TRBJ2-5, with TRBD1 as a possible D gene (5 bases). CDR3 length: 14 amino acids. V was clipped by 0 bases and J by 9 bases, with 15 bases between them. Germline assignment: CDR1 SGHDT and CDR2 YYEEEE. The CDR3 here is CASSLEQGRGAQYF. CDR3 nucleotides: TGTGCCAGCAGCTTGGAGCAGGGAAGGGGTGCCCAGTACTTC.

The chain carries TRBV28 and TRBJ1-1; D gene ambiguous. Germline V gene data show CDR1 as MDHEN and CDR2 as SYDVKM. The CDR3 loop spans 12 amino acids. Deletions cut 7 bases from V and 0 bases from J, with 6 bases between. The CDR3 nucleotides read TGTGCCAGCACCTTTATGAACACTGAAGCTTTCTTT. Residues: CASTFMNTEAFF. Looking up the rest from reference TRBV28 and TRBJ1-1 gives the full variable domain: DVKVTQSSRYLVKRTGEKVFLECVQDMDHENMFWYRQDPGLGLRLIYFSYDVKMKEKGDIPEGYSVSREKKERFSLILESASTNQTSMYLCASTFMNTEAFFGQGTRLTVV.

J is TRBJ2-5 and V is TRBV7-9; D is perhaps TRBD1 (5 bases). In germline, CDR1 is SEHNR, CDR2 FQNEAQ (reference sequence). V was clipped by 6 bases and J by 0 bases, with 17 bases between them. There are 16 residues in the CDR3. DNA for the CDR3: TGTGCCAGCAGAGGGCCCTACAGGAACAACCAAGAGACCCAGTACTTC. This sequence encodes CASRGPYRNNQETQYF. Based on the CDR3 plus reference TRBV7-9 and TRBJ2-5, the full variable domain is DTGVSQNPRHKITKRGQNVTFRCDPISEHNRLYWYRQTLGQGPEFLTYFQNEAQLEKSRLLSDRFSAERPKGSFSTLEIQRTEQGDSAMYLCASRGPYRNNQETQYFGPGTRLLVL.

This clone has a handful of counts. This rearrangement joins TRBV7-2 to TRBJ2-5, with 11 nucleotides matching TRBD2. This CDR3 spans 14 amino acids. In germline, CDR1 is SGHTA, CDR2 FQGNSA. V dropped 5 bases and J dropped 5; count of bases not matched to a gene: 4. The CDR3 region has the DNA TGTGCCAGCAGCACTAGCGGGGGTGGGGAGACCCAGTACTTC. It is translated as CASSTSGGGETQYF.

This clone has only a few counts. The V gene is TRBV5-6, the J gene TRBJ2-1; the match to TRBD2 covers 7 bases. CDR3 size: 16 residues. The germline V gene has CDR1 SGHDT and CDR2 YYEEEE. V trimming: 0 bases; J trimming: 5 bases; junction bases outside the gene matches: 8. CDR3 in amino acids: CASSLVGVAGDNEQFF. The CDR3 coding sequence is TGTGCCAGCAGCTTGGTCGGGGTTGCGGGGGACAATGAGCAGTTCTTC.

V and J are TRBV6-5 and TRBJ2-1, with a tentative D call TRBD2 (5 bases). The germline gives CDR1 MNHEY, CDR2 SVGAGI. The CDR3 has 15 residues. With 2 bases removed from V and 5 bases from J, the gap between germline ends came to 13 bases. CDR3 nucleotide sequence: TGTGCCAGCAGTTACGTCGGACTCCTCGACAATGAGCAGTTCTTC. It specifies CASSYVGLLDNEQFF.

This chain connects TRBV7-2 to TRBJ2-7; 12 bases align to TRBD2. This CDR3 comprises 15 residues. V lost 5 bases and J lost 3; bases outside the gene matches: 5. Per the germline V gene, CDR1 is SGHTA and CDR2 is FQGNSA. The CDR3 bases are TGTGCCAGCAGCCCGCAGGGACTAGCGGGCTACGAGCAGTACTTC. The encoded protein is CASSPQGLAGYEQYF.

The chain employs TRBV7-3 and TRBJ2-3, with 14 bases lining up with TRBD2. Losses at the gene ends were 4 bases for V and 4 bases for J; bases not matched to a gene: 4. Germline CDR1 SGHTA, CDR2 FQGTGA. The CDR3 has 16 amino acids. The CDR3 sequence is CASSWGGLAGADTQYF. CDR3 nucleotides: TGTGCCAGCAGCTGGGGGGGACTAGCGGGAGCAGATACGCAGTATTTT.

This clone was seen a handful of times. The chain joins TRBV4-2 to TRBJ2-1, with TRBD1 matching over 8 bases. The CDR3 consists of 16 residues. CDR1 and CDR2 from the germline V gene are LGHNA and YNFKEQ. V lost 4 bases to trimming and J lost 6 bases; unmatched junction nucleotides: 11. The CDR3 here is CASSRSGTGPTNEQFF. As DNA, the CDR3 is TGTGCCAGCAGCCGCTCCGGGACAGGACCAACCAATGAGCAGTTCTTC.

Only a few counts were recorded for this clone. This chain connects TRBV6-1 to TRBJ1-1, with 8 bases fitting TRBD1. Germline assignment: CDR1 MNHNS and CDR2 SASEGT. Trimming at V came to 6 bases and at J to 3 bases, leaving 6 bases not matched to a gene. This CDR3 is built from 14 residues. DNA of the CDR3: TGTGCCAGCAGAGACAGGGGAGGGGACACTGAAGCTTTCTTT. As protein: CASRDRGGDTEAFF.

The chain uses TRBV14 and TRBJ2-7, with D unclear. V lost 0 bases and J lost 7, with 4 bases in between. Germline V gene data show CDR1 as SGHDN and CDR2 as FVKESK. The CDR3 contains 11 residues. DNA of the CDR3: TGTGCCAGCAGCCAAGAGAGGGAGCAGTACTTC. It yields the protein CASSQEREQYF. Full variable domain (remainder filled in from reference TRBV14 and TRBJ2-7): EAGVTQFPSHSVIEKGQTVTLRCDPISGHDNLYWYRRVMGKEIKFLLHFVKESKQDESGMPNNRFLAERTGGTYSTLKVQPAELEDSGVYFCASSQEREQYFGPGTRLTVT.